This TCR beta chain was identified during a study of T cells in Graves' hyperthyroidism and ophthalmopathy. Uncontrolled infection, other autoimmune disease, pregnancy or lactation barred patients from enrollment. General study points: Progression to ophthalmopathy was predicted a median of roughly seven months early.

Worth noting for this clonotype: No antigen is known for it.

This CDR3 is 15 amino acids long. Germline values: CDR1 SEHNR, CDR2 FQNEAQ (reference sequence). The ends lost 6 bases at V and 0 bases at J; junction bases unmatched: 7. From RNA transcripts, TCR beta CDR3 regions were amplified. HTBI primers were the set used in a first-round RT-PCR of the TCR CDR3. TCRdb re-called the multiplex PCR reads through MiXCR, storing one row per CDR3 protein. The profile shows hundreds of thousands of distinct CDR3 sequences, more than 15% of them singletons. The source is a woman in her thirties or forties with Graves' ophthalmopathy. The chain combines TRBV7-9 with TRBJ1-1, with TRBD1 matching 7 bases. The sequenced sample was blood. CDR3 residues: CASSRTGILNTEAFF. CDR3 sequence (DNA): TGTGCCAGCAGTCGGACAGGTATTCTGAACACTGAAGCTTTCTTT.